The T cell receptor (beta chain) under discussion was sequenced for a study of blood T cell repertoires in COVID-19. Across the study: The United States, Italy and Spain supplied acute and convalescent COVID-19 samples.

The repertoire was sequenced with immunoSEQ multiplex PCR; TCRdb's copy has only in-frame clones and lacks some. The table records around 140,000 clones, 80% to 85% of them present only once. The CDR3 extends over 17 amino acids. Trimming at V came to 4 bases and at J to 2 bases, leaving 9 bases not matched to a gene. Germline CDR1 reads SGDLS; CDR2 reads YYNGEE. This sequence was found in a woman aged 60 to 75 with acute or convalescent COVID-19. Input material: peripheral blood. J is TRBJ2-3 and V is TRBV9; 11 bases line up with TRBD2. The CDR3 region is CASSLPPGLADTDTQYF. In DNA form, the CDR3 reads TGTGCCAGCAGCCTTCCTCCGGGACTAGCGGACACAGATACGCAGTATTTT.